This TCR beta chain was captured by sequencing in a study of Ad26.COV2.S vaccination and SARS-CoV-2 variants. CDR3 size: 13 residues. CDR1 and CDR2 from the germline V gene are LNHDA and SQIVND (reference sequence). V lost 7 bases and J lost 0, with 9 bases in between. The assay was immunoSEQ multiplex PCR, and TCRdb's table has in-frame clones only and misses some. The data contain around 300,000 clones, roughly 90% of them singletons. Treatment given: some 20 received Ad26.COV2.S at low or high dose, single or two shots; roughly five received placebo; per-sample allocation not given. Samples came from day 63 after the first vaccine or placebo injection. This person who donated was an adult of 18-55 years in Boston. What was given as vaccine was an Ad26 vector encoding Wuhan-strain SARS-CoV-2 spike.

The specimen comprised peripheral blood, sampled in a trial of Ad26.COV2.S vaccine versus placebo. The sequence came from a person aged 18 to 59 who received the Ad26.COV2.S COVID-19 vaccine or a placebo. V is TRBV19 and J is TRBJ1-1; D ambiguous. CDR3 nucleotides: TGTGCCAGTAACCAGAATATGAACACTGAAGCTTTCTTT. Encoded protein: CASNQNMNTEAFF.